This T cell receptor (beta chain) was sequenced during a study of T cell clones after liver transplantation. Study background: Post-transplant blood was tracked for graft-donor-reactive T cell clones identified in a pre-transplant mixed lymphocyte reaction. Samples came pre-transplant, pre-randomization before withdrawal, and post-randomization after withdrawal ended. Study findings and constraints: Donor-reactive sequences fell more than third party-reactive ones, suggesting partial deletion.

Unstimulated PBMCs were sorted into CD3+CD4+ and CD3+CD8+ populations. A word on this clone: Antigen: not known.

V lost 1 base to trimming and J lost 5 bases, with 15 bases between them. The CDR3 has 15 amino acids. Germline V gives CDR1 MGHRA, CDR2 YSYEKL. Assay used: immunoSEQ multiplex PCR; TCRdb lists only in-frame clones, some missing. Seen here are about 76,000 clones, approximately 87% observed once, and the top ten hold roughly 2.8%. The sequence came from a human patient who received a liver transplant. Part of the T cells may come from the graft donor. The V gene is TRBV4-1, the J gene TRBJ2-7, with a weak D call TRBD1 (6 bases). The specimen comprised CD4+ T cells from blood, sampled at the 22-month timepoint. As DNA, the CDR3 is TGCGCCAGCAGCCAAGCGCACAGGGTTATAAACGAGCAGTACTTC. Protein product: CASSQAHRVINEQYF.